This T cell receptor (beta chain) was recorded in a study of blood T cells in healthy people across ages. CDR3 size: 20 residues. The germline V gene encodes CDR1 SGHNT and CDR2 YYREEE (reference sequence). With 0 bases clipped from V and 4 bases from J, the junction kept 20 bases outside the gene matches. Alongside a J-beta primer mix, a sample-barcoded 5' primer served in a second PCR lasting about 6 to 11 cycles. At least 2.5 million CDR3-containing paired-end reads were obtained per sample. TCRdb fed the 5' RACE reads into MiXCR, producing one record per CDR3 protein. The sample lists under 2 million distinct CDR3 sequences; roughly 32% were seen once.

The chain carries TRBV5-4 and TRBJ2-7; the match to TRBD2 covers 9 bases. The sample comprised blood. The receptor was derived from a woman in her thirties in good health. DNA for the CDR3: TGTGCCAGCAGCTTGGCCCCCCTAGCGGGGAGAGAAGGTGGTTCTTACGAGCAGTACTTC. Its protein product is CASSLAPLAGREGGSYEQYF.